This T cell receptor beta chain was retrieved from a study of T cell responses to AZD1222 COVID-19 vaccine. Germline V gene sequence: CDR1 LGHDT, CDR2 YNNKEL (reference sequence). CDR3 size: 15 residues. V lost 0 bases and J 4 bases, leaving 12 bases between the germline ends. Study-wide results and caveats: Spike as a whole was targeted by vaccine-associated CD4 TCRs, dominant at 160-218 and 743-854. It should be noted that donors were predominantly white British and more often female, and clonal diversity was possibly underestimated. Repertoires were sampled only after the peak T cell response.

Clones were read by immunoSEQ multiplex PCR, and TCRdb kept only the in-frame ones, dropping some. The sample contains 130,000 or so clones, around 90% of which appear only once. On this clone itself: Its antigen is unidentified.

The TCR originated in an adult in good health. This material consisted of peripheral blood, taken on day 0 of AZD1222 vaccination. The chain carries TRBV3-1 (or the pseudogene TRBV3-2) and TRBJ1-2, with no clear D. The DNA of the CDR3 is TGTGCCAGCAGCCAAGATTTGGGAGGCCTCTATGGCTACACCTTC. This sequence encodes CASSQDLGGLYGYTF.